This record concerns one T cell receptor (beta chain) sequence. Antigen unknown. RNA was extracted and reverse transcribed into cDNA as the sequencing template. Using immunoSEQ multiplex PCR, the repertoire was profiled, and TCRdb retains in-frame clones only, with some absent. The sample comprises 150,000 to 200,000 clones, about 54% of which are singletons, and about 4.3% rests with the top ten. The sample belongs to a study of CD8+ T cells in alopecia areata. General observations from the study: Patients shared TCRs less clearly than mice did, possibly for HLA-related reasons.

The TCR sequence derives from a human donor in good health. Sequences were obtained from CD4+ T cells sorted from blood.

The CDR3 reads CASSERKSRARGYF. Here the CDR3 DNA reads TGTGCCAGCAGTGAAAGGAAGTCCCGGGCAAGGGGGTACTTC. This rearrangement joins TRBV2 to TRBJ2-7; D might be TRBD1 (5 bases). With 2 bases removed from V and 12 bases from J, the gap between germline ends came to 20 bases. The CDR3 totals 14 residues. Germline CDR1 reads SNHLY; CDR2 reads FYNNEI.